Here is one T cell receptor (beta chain) with its context. What it binds is not known. This entry belongs to a study of long-term antiretroviral therapy in people with HIV. Study-level findings and limits: Those clones which expanded before ART made up the dominant part of the repertoire at all time points.

They ran version v3.0 of the immunoSEQ assay at survey level. The protocol was immunoSEQ multiplex PCR, while the TCRdb copy is restricted to in-frame clones and leaves out a portion. The data hold tens of thousands of clones, with about 95% observed a single time. CDR1 and CDR2 from the germline V gene are SGHRS and YFSETQ. The CDR3 is made up of 13 amino acids. Trimming stripped 4 bases from V and 4 bases from J, with 9 bases between. This specimen consisted of unsorted PBMCs, obtained 3.7 years after starting antiretroviral therapy. The V and J genes are TRBV5-1 and TRBJ2-1, with D perhaps TRBD1 (6 bases). This receptor was obtained from a woman between 50 and 59 years old with HIV. The DNA for the CDR3 is TGCGCCAGCAGCGGGGGCGAATACAATGAGCAGTTCTTC. Translating it yields CASSGGEYNEQFF.